This is a list of T cell receptor beta chains from one sample in a study of T cells in localized non-small cell lung cancer. Clones were read by immunoSEQ multiplex PCR, and TCRdb kept only the in-frame ones, dropping some. The repertoire holds 25,000 to 30,000 clones, with 80% to 85% as singletons. This specimen consisted of peripheral blood mononuclear cells, obtained before any cancer treatment. Receptors originate from a man aged 35-69 years with stage III lung adenocarcinoma. Both conserved end residues are part of each CDR3. Fields, in order: V gene, J gene, clone size, D gene, CDR3 DNA, CDR3 protein. The D gene is left open where the match is weak. Size tells how often a clone was seen (once, few, many) or the class of an expanded clone, and some rows leave it out.

v_call: TRBV28; j_call: TRBJ1-2; clone_size: .; d_call: .; cdr3_nt: TGTGCCAGCAGTTTACAACGATATGGCTACACCTTC; cdr3_aa: CASSLQRYGYTF
v_call: TRBV19; j_call: TRBJ2-5; clone_size: few; d_call: .; cdr3_nt: TGTGCCAGTAGTGGATATCGGGGACGGGAGACCCAGTACTTC; cdr3_aa: CASSGYRGRETQYF
v_call: TRBV2; j_call: TRBJ1-2; clone_size: .; d_call: .; cdr3_nt: TGTGCCAGCAGTGGACACCCCTCCGGGACGTGGTATGGCTACACCTTC; cdr3_aa: CASSGHPSGTWYGYTF
v_call: TRBV6-5; j_call: TRBJ1-4; clone_size: .; d_call: .; cdr3_nt: TGTGCCAGCAGTTTTAGGACGCATGAAAAACTGTTTTTT; cdr3_aa: CASSFRTHEKLFF
v_call: TRBV5-1; j_call: TRBJ2-1; clone_size: .; d_call: .; cdr3_nt: TGCGCCAGCAGCTTGCCCGGGGGGCGGAATGAGCAGTTCTTC; cdr3_aa: CASSLPGGRNEQFF
v_call: TRBV7-8; j_call: TRBJ1-1; clone_size: few; d_call: .; cdr3_nt: TGTGCCAGCAGCCGCGTGTCCAGGCAGAACACTGAAGCTTTCTTT; cdr3_aa: CASSRVSRQNTEAFF
v_call: TRBV30; j_call: TRBJ1-6; clone_size: .; d_call: TRBD1; cdr3_nt: TGTGCCTGGAGTGTACGACCTACCGGGACAGGGAATTCACCCCTCCACTTT; cdr3_aa: CAWSVRPTGTGNSPLHF
v_call: TRBV30; j_call: TRBJ1-1; clone_size: .; d_call: .; cdr3_nt: TGTGCCTGGGATCCCGGGACTTCGCGGGCTTTCTTT; cdr3_aa: CAWDPGTSRAFF
v_call: TRBV6-4; j_call: TRBJ2-3; clone_size: .; d_call: .; cdr3_nt: TGTGCCAGCAGTGACTCCCCCCACGATACGCAGTATTTT; cdr3_aa: CASSDSPHDTQYF
v_call: TRBV15; j_call: TRBJ1-5; clone_size: few; d_call: .; cdr3_nt: TGTGCCACCAGCAGAGGTAGAAATCAGCCCCAGCATTTT; cdr3_aa: CATSRGRNQPQHF
v_call: TRBV19; j_call: TRBJ2-2; clone_size: .; d_call: TRBD1; cdr3_nt: TGTGCCAGTAGTATTCCCGCAGGGGGCGATTCCTCTGGGGAGCTGTTTTTT; cdr3_aa: CASSIPAGGDSSGELFF
v_call: TRBV28; j_call: TRBJ2-7; clone_size: .; d_call: TRBD1; cdr3_nt: TGTGCCAGCAGTCCGGGACAGTCCTACGAGCAGTACTTC; cdr3_aa: CASSPGQSYEQYF
v_call: TRBV14; j_call: TRBJ2-1; clone_size: .; d_call: TRBD2; cdr3_nt: TGTGCCAGCAGCCAACCGAGCGGGGGTCTCTACAATGAGCAGTTCTTC; cdr3_aa: CASSQPSGGLYNEQFF
v_call: TRBV19; j_call: TRBJ1-5; clone_size: .; d_call: TRBD1; cdr3_nt: TGTGCCAGTAGTAAAGGGACAGGGAGCAATCAGCCCCAGCATTTT; cdr3_aa: CASSKGTGSNQPQHF
v_call: TRBV6-5; j_call: TRBJ2-7; clone_size: .; d_call: TRBD2; cdr3_nt: TGTGCCAGCAGGGCTAGCGGGACAGCTTTCTACGAGCAGTACTTC; cdr3_aa: CASRASGTAFYEQYF
v_call: TRBV25-1; j_call: TRBJ1-6; clone_size: .; d_call: .; cdr3_nt: TGTGCCAGCAGGGGGGACCAGGGGAGCCCCCTCCACTTT; cdr3_aa: CASRGDQGSPLHF
v_call: TRBV5-1; j_call: TRBJ1-6; clone_size: once; d_call: TRBD1; cdr3_nt: TGCGCCAGCAGCTTGTCCTCCGGGCAGGGACAGTCACCCCTCCACTTT; cdr3_aa: CASSLSSGQGQSPLHF
v_call: TRBV20-1; j_call: TRBJ1-1; clone_size: .; d_call: TRBD1; cdr3_nt: TGCGGAATACAGGGGGTTCAGGAAGCTTTCTTT; cdr3_aa: CGIQGVQEAFF
v_call: TRBV6-6; j_call: TRBJ2-3; clone_size: once; d_call: TRBD2; cdr3_nt: TGTGCCAGCAGTTACAGCGGGAGAGGGACAGATACGCAGTATTTT; cdr3_aa: CASSYSGRGTDTQYF
v_call: TRBV30; j_call: TRBJ2-5; clone_size: .; d_call: TRBD2; cdr3_nt: TGTGCCTGGGGGGGGAGTAGCGGGAAATCGGTGACCCAGTACTTC; cdr3_aa: CAWGGSSGKSVTQYF
v_call: TRBV11-2; j_call: TRBJ2-3; clone_size: .; d_call: .; cdr3_nt: TGTGCCAGCACCGAGGGGCCGATCACAGATACGCAGTATTTT; cdr3_aa: CASTEGPITDTQYF
v_call: TRBV7-9; j_call: TRBJ1-3; clone_size: .; d_call: .; cdr3_nt: TGTGCCAGCAGCGCTACATGGGGGAGGTCTGGAAACACCATATATTTT; cdr3_aa: CASSATWGRSGNTIYF
v_call: TRBV19; j_call: TRBJ2-7; clone_size: .; d_call: .; cdr3_nt: TGTGCCAGTAGTATACAACAGTTCTACGAGCAGTACTTC; cdr3_aa: CASSIQQFYEQYF
v_call: TRBV21-1; j_call: TRBJ1-2; clone_size: .; d_call: .; cdr3_nt: TGTGCCAGCAGCAAAGTATCGGGGGCAGACTATGGCTACACCTTC; cdr3_aa: CASSKVSGADYGYTF
v_call: TRBV5-1; j_call: TRBJ1-2; clone_size: .; d_call: .; cdr3_nt: TGCGCCAGCAGCCCAGGGACGAGGGGCTACACCTTC; cdr3_aa: CASSPGTRGYTF
v_call: TRBV28; j_call: TRBJ2-5; clone_size: few; d_call: .; cdr3_nt: TGTGCCAGCAGGGGGACTCTAGAAAAAGAGACCCAGTACTTC; cdr3_aa: CASRGTLEKETQYF
v_call: TRBV7-2; j_call: TRBJ2-7; clone_size: .; d_call: TRBD2; cdr3_nt: TGTGCCAGCAGCTTAGCGCCTAGCGGGAGGACGAGCTCCTACGAGCAGTACTTC; cdr3_aa: CASSLAPSGRTSSYEQYF
v_call: TRBV7-9; j_call: TRBJ2-5; clone_size: .; d_call: .; cdr3_nt: TGTGCCAGCAGCTTTAGTGGCCTTGATGCGACCCAGTACTTC; cdr3_aa: CASSFSGLDATQYF
v_call: TRBV5-4; j_call: TRBJ1-1; clone_size: .; d_call: .; cdr3_nt: TGTGCCAGCAGCTTGGCCCTTACGGCTGAAGCTTTCTTT; cdr3_aa: CASSLALTAEAFF
v_call: TRBV29-1; j_call: TRBJ1-2; clone_size: few; d_call: .; cdr3_nt: TGCAGCGTTGAAGAACTCCGGGGATACGGCTACACCTTC; cdr3_aa: CSVEELRGYGYTF
v_call: TRBV14; j_call: TRBJ2-3; clone_size: .; d_call: .; cdr3_nt: TGTGCCAGCAGCTCTAGGCGTACGCAGTATTTT; cdr3_aa: CASSSRRTQYF
v_call: TRBV29-1; j_call: TRBJ1-1; clone_size: .; d_call: TRBD1; cdr3_nt: TGCAGCGTCCCCCGACAGGGTTCCACTGAAGCTTTCTTT; cdr3_aa: CSVPRQGSTEAFF
v_call: TRBV6-5; j_call: TRBJ1-1; clone_size: .; d_call: .; cdr3_nt: TGTGCCAGCAGTTATTGGGCGGAGGGCACTGAAGCTTTCTTT; cdr3_aa: CASSYWAEGTEAFF
v_call: TRBV6-5; j_call: TRBJ1-2; clone_size: once; d_call: .; cdr3_nt: TGTGCCAGCATGAGGGAGAGGGGAGAAGGCTACACCTTC; cdr3_aa: CASMRERGEGYTF
v_call: TRBV5-4; j_call: TRBJ2-7; clone_size: .; d_call: .; cdr3_nt: TGTGCCAGCAGCTCAACCTCCTACGAGCAGTACTTC; cdr3_aa: CASSSTSYEQYF
v_call: TRBV11-2; j_call: TRBJ2-5; clone_size: once; d_call: .; cdr3_nt: TGTGCCAGCAGCTTAGTTGGGCGAGAGACCCAGTACTTC; cdr3_aa: CASSLVGRETQYF
v_call: TRBV6-5; j_call: TRBJ2-7; clone_size: .; d_call: TRBD1; cdr3_nt: TGTGCCAGCAGTCGGGACAGGTCCTACGAGCAGTACTTC; cdr3_aa: CASSRDRSYEQYF
v_call: TRBV7-3; j_call: TRBJ2-7; clone_size: .; d_call: .; cdr3_nt: TGTGCCAGCAGCTTAACCGGCGGTAACTCCTACGAGCAGTACTTC; cdr3_aa: CASSLTGGNSYEQYF
v_call: TRBV7-9; j_call: TRBJ2-7; clone_size: .; d_call: .; cdr3_nt: TGTGCCAGCAGCTTAGCCCTAGACAGCTCACCCTACGAGCAGTACTTC; cdr3_aa: CASSLALDSSPYEQYF
v_call: TRBV5-1; j_call: TRBJ2-3; clone_size: .; d_call: .; cdr3_nt: TGCGCCAGACTCCAGGAAAGCACAGATACGCAGTATTTT; cdr3_aa: CARLQESTDTQYF
v_call: TRBV5-1; j_call: TRBJ1-5; clone_size: .; d_call: TRBD1; cdr3_nt: TGCGCCAGCAGCTTCCGGACAGGGGATCAGCCCCAGCATTTT; cdr3_aa: CASSFRTGDQPQHF
v_call: TRBV7-9; j_call: TRBJ1-6; clone_size: .; d_call: TRBD1; cdr3_nt: TGTGCCAGCAGTCAGGGGGCACTGAGCTCCTATAATTCACCCCTCCACTTT; cdr3_aa: CASSQGALSSYNSPLHF
v_call: TRBV2; j_call: TRBJ2-1; clone_size: few; d_call: .; cdr3_nt: TGTGCCAGCAGTGAACTGGGCAGGGTGATCTACAATGAGCAGTTCTTC; cdr3_aa: CASSELGRVIYNEQFF
v_call: TRBV27; j_call: TRBJ2-5; clone_size: .; d_call: .; cdr3_nt: TGTGCCAGCAGTTACAGGTACCAAGAGACCCAGTACTTC; cdr3_aa: CASSYRYQETQYF
v_call: TRBV20-1; j_call: TRBJ2-5; clone_size: .; d_call: .; cdr3_nt: TGCAGTACCTTGGAGATGGAGACCCAGTACTTC; cdr3_aa: CSTLEMETQYF
v_call: TRBV2; j_call: TRBJ2-3; clone_size: .; d_call: TRBD1; cdr3_nt: TGTGCCAGCAGGGTAGGGGGCTTGACAGATACGCAGTATTTT; cdr3_aa: CASRVGGLTDTQYF
v_call: TRBV10-2; j_call: TRBJ2-1; clone_size: .; d_call: .; cdr3_nt: TGCGCCAGCAGTCCTCGCATAGCTGGAAATGAGCAGTTCTTC; cdr3_aa: CASSPRIAGNEQFF
v_call: TRBV28; j_call: TRBJ1-2; clone_size: .; d_call: TRBD1; cdr3_nt: TGTGCCAGCAGTTTCGACAGGGTGGTAAATGGCTACACCTTC; cdr3_aa: CASSFDRVVNGYTF
v_call: TRBV7-9; j_call: TRBJ1-2; clone_size: .; d_call: TRBD1; cdr3_nt: TGTGCCAGCAGCCCACAGACAGGGGTTGGCTACACCTTC; cdr3_aa: CASSPQTGVGYTF
v_call: TRBV19; j_call: TRBJ1-5; clone_size: .; d_call: TRBD1; cdr3_nt: TGTGCCAGTGGCGGGACAGGGGGCCAGCCCCAGCATTTT; cdr3_aa: CASGGTGGQPQHF
v_call: TRBV4-2; j_call: TRBJ2-3; clone_size: .; d_call: TRBD1; cdr3_nt: TGTGCCAGCAGCCAGCCGGACAGGGGAGATACGCAGTATTTT; cdr3_aa: CASSQPDRGDTQYF
v_call: TRBV10-3; j_call: TRBJ1-2; clone_size: .; d_call: .; cdr3_nt: TGTGCCATCAGTAGGGGCGGTTTAGTGGGGGACTATGGCTACACCTTC; cdr3_aa: CAISRGGLVGDYGYTF
v_call: TRBV5-8; j_call: TRBJ1-1; clone_size: .; d_call: .; cdr3_nt: TGTGCCAGCAGCTTTTCCGGCACTGAAGCTTTCTTT; cdr3_aa: CASSFSGTEAFF
v_call: TRBV5-6; j_call: TRBJ1-5; clone_size: .; d_call: .; cdr3_nt: TGTGCCAGCAGCTTGGGGCCGTATAGCAATCAGCCCCAGCATTTT; cdr3_aa: CASSLGPYSNQPQHF
v_call: TRBV11-2; j_call: TRBJ2-7; clone_size: .; d_call: .; cdr3_nt: TGTGCCAGCAGCTTAGAGAGAGGACAAGCCTACGAGCAGTACTTC; cdr3_aa: CASSLERGQAYEQYF
v_call: TRBV12-5; j_call: TRBJ2-1; clone_size: .; d_call: .; cdr3_nt: TGTGCTAGTGGTTTGGAAGATGAGCAGTTCTTC; cdr3_aa: CASGLEDEQFF
v_call: TRBV6-5; j_call: TRBJ2-7; clone_size: .; d_call: .; cdr3_nt: TGTGCCAGCAGTTACTCCAACTACGAGCAGTACTTC; cdr3_aa: CASSYSNYEQYF